This record looks at one T cell receptor (beta chain) sequence and its context. V lost 6 bases and J 0 bases, leaving 11 bases between the germline ends. This CDR3 has 15 residues. Germline V gene lookup returns CDR1 SGHNT and CDR2 YENEEA. This record belongs to a study of OX40 agonist ivuxolimab in advanced cancers. As for the study in general: Patients were dosed with the agonistic anti-OX40 (CD134) antibody ivuxolimab.

Assay: immunoSEQ multiplex PCR; the TCRdb copy retains only in-frame clones and omits some. The profile shows around 90,000 clones, 85% to 90% of them singletons. The TCR was taken from an adult with an advanced solid tumor such as melanoma, head and neck, liver or kidney cancer. The V gene is TRBV11-3, the J gene TRBJ2-2; maybe TRBD2 (6 bases). Sequencing was performed on CD4+ or CD8+ T cells sorted from blood, taken in a trial of the OX40 agonist ivuxolimab. The CDR3 coding sequence is TGTGCCAGCAGTCCATGGGGGGCGAACACCGGGGAGCTGTTTTTT. Protein: CASSPWGANTGELFF.